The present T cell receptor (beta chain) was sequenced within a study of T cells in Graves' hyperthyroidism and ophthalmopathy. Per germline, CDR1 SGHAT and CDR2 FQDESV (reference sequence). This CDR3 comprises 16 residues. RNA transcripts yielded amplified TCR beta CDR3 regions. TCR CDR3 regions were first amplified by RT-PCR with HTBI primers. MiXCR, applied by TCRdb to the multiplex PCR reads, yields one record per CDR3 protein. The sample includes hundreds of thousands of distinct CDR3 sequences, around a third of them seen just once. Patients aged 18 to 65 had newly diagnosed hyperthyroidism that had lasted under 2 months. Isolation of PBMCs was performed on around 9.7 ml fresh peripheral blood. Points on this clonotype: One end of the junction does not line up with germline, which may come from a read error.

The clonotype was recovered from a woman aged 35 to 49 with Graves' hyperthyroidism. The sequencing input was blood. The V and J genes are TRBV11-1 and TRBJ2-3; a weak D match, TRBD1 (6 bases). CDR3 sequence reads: CASSLARTERADTRYF. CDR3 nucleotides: TGTGCCAGCAGCTTAGCTAGGACAGAGAGGGCAGATACGCGGTATTTT.